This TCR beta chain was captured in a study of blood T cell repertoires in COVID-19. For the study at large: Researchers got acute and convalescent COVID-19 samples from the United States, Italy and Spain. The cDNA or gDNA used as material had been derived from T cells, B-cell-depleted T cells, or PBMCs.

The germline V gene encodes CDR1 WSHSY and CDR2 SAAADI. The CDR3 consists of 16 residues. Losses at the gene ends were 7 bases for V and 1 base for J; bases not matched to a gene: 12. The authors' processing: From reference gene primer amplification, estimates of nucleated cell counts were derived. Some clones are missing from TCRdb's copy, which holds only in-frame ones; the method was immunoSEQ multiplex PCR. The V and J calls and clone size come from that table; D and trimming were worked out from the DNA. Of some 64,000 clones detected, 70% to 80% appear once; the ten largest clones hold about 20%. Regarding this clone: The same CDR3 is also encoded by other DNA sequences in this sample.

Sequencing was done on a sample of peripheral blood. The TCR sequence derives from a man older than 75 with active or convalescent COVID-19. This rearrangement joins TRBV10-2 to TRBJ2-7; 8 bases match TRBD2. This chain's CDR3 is CASTEPGVAGSYEQYF. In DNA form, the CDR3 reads TGCGCCAGCACCGAGCCGGGAGTAGCGGGATCCTACGAGCAGTACTTC.